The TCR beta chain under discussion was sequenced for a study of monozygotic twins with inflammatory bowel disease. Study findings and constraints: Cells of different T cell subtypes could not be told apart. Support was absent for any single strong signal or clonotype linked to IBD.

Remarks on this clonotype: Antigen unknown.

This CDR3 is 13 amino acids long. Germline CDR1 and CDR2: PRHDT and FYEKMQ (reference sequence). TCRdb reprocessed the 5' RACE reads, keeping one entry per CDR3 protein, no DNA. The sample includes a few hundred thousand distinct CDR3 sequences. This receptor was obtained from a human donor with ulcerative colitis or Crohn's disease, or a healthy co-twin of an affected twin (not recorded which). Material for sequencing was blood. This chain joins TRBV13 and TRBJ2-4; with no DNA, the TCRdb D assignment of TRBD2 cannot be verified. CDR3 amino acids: CASSLRQRNIQYF.